This T cell receptor beta chain comes out of a study of identical twins (dated by TCRdb to the mid-2010s). Looking at the study overall: TCR alpha and beta repertoires from monozygotic twins, unrelated adults of various ages and cord blood were deep-sequenced to test whether fetal clonotypes persist. To rule out contamination, replicate twin experiments were performed at different times with different library preparation protocols. Results the study describes overall, beyond this receptor: Compared with coincidental sharing between unrelated individuals, an excess of low generation-probability sequences was observed among out-of-frame TCR alpha sequences shared between twins. Recombination models systematically underestimated out-of-frame TCR alpha sharing in monozygotic twins but agreed with sharing between unrelated individuals. Conclusions relied on cross-sectional statistical analysis, since the same donors could not be followed over many years. Excess twin sharing in beta out-of-frame sequences was weaker because fewer shared sequences lowered the signal-to-noise ratio. Abundant cord blood beta clonotypes had fewer insertions, young adult naive repertoires showed a similar but weaker trend, and memory repertoires showed no such trend. Zero-insertion analyses could be partly confounded by invariant T cells such as MAIT and iNKT, although diverse VJ usage argued against such confounding for most clonotypes.

Library creation used 5' RACE. The data were produced on an Illumina HiSeq 2000. A universal primer binding site was added through template switching, and the final cDNA carried a unique molecular identifier so that TCR cDNA molecules could be counted accurately. Specific primers in the conserved constant-segment region were used to synthesize first-strand cDNA for the TCR alpha and beta chains. To control for contamination, each cDNA library was double barcoded with a SMART-Mk sample barcode plus Illumina barcodes. TruSeq adapter sequences and Illumina sample barcodes were added in two successive PCR steps. Sequencing of the TCR alpha and beta cDNA libraries was done on the Illumina HiSeq platform using custom primers. Per the authors' processing: MiGEC processed the raw reads to extract unique molecular identifiers, while MiXCR was used to determine the CDR3 positions. For each individual, recombination models were inferred using an EM algorithm with the repgenHMM and IGoR tools. Shared clonotype analysis was performed with the tcR package in R, normalizing sharing by the product of cloneset sizes. To study raw recombination without the effects of thymic and clonal selection, out-of-frame nonproductive sequences were analyzed. In-frame beta chains were kept once TCRdb had trimmed the public reads at Q25 with fastp and called clones with MiXCR. Records with the same CDR3 protein are collapsed into one entry carrying the most frequent genes and DNA. TCRdb's processing, not the authors', yielded these V and J calls. The sample profile shows about 250,000 distinct CDR3 sequences; roughly an eighth of them were found once. The ten largest make up 7% to 9.5% of the sample.

The CDR3 holds 16 amino acids from the cysteine to the phenylalanine. The entry retains the CDR3 DNA only, 48 bases that are in frame from base 1. The junction shows trimming of 0 bases on V and 6 bases on J, and the gene matches do not reach 11 bases of it. The germline V gene (reference sequence) supplies CDR1 DFQATT and CDR2 SNEGSKA. This clonotype was counted many times. What antigen it recognizes has not been identified. Base quality data are lacking; no much larger clone is found one base away. All donors were healthy Caucasians. Using Miltenyi CD45RO+ enrichment and human naive T-cell isolation kits, memory (CD45RO+) and naive T cells were isolated from PBMC.

Recombination linked TRBV20-1 to TRBJ2-1; 7 bases in between match TRBD2. This sequence was found in a woman aged 18-30 years in good health. Material for sequencing was memory (CD45RO+) T cells sorted from blood. The sample's cell subset or site, from its label and the paper: CD45RO+ enriched T cells. The bases read TGCAGTGCTAGAGACCCCGTTGGGGAGGGTTTCAATGAGCAGTTCTTC. It translates to CSARDPVGEGFNEQFF.